This T cell receptor (beta chain) was captured in a study of blood T cell repertoires in COVID-19. The CDR3 is 18 amino acids. Germline V gene lookup returns CDR1 MNHEY and CDR2 SVGEGT. Trimming cost V 2 bases and J 5 bases; bases outside gene matches: 16. Here immunoSEQ multiplex PCR was the method, and the copy in TCRdb shows in-frame clones only, minus some. This sample yields over 150,000 clones, of which approximately 88% are seen a single time; approximately 9.4% belongs to the top ten. The source of this sequence is a woman between 18 and 29 years old who had recovered from COVID-19. Sequencing was carried out using PBMCs or T cells enriched from blood (not recorded which). The V call is TRBV6-2 or TRBV6-3, the J call TRBJ1-2; TRBD1 aligns across 8 bases. The CDR3 DNA reads as TGTGCCAGCAGTTACGACAGGGGAGGACTCCTTGAGGGGTATGGCTACACCTTC. As protein: CASSYDRGGLLEGYGYTF.